This is a list of T cell receptor beta chains from one sample in a study of OX40 agonist ivuxolimab in advanced cancers. Method: immunoSEQ multiplex PCR; TCRdb's copy keeps in-frame clones and lacks some. In the table there are some 59,000 clones, 75% to 90% of which are singletons. The sequencing here drew on CD4+ or CD8+ T cells sorted from blood, taken in a trial of the OX40 agonist ivuxolimab. These receptors originate from an adult with an advanced solid tumor such as melanoma, head and neck, liver or kidney cancer. Both conserved end residues are part of each CDR3. Each record gives: D gene, V gene, J gene, clone size, CDR3 protein, CDR3 DNA. A D gene is named only where the DNA matches it firmly. Clone size is given for some rows only: seen once, a few or many times, or a class if the clone is expanded.

TRBD1	TRBV30	TRBJ1-6	NA	CAWSVGTGLPPLHF	TGTGCCTGGAGTGTAGGGACAGGGCTCCCCCCCCTCCACTTT
NA	TRBV5-1	TRBJ1-3	once	CASSLEGGSLYSGNTIYF	TGCGCCAGCAGCTTGGAGGGGGGCAGCCTTTACTCTGGAAACACCATATATTTT
TRBD2	TRBV5-1	TRBJ2-7	few	CASSRGLAASYEQYF	TGCGCCAGCAGCCGTGGACTAGCGGCATCCTACGAGCAGTACTTC
NA	TRBV2	TRBJ2-7	NA	CASTQGTLYEQYF	TGTGCCAGCACCCAGGGGACTCTCTACGAGCAGTACTTC
NA	TRBV28	TRBJ2-3	NA	CASSSTGDSGWTDTQYF	TGTGCCAGCAGTTCCACGGGAGATAGCGGCTGGACAGATACGCAGTATTTT
TRBD1	TRBV27	TRBJ2-2	once	CASSLYRGPGELFF	TGTGCCAGCAGTTTATACAGGGGACCCGGGGAGCTGTTTTTT
NA	TRBV7-8	TRBJ2-1	NA	CASSLARIRSYNEQFF	TGTGCCAGCAGCTTAGCGCGGATACGCTCCTACAATGAGCAGTTCTTC
NA	TRBV2	TRBJ1-4	NA	CASSEIGTPNEKLFF	TGTGCCAGCAGTGAAATCGGCACCCCCAATGAAAAACTGTTTTTT
NA	TRBV2	TRBJ2-2	NA	CASSPQFRPNTGELFF	TGTGCCAGCAGCCCCCAGTTCCGCCCGAACACCGGGGAGCTGTTTTTT
NA	TRBV5-1	TRBJ2-1	NA	CASSLLGGRGSSYNEQFF	TGCGCCAGCAGCTTGCTAGGGGGGAGGGGTAGCTCCTACAATGAGCAGTTCTTC
TRBD1	TRBV5-1	TRBJ2-3	NA	CASSQTGAARTDTQYF	TGCGCCAGCAGCCAGACAGGGGCCGCCCGCACAGATACGCAGTATTTT
TRBD1	TRBV9	TRBJ1-5	NA	CASSGGTGTYQPQHF	TGTGCCAGCAGCGGTGGGACAGGGACTTATCAGCCCCAGCATTTT
NA	TRBV6-6	TRBJ2-1	NA	CASNAAPDLNEQFF	TGTGCCAGCAACGCCGCCCCGGACTTGAATGAGCAGTTCTTC
NA	TRBV18	TRBJ2-7	NA	CASSPQSSQISSYEQYF	TGTGCCAGCTCACCGCAATCGTCACAGATTTCTTCCTACGAGCAGTACTTC
NA	TRBV6-5	TRBJ2-3	NA	CASRHRETDTQYF	TGTGCCAGCAGGCACAGGGAAACAGATACGCAGTATTTT
TRBD1	TRBV7-9	TRBJ1-2	NA	CASSTGTGNYGYTF	TGTGCCAGCAGCACGGGGACAGGGAACTATGGCTACACCTTC
TRBD1	TRBV28	TRBJ2-7	NA	CASRGTGRSYEQYF	TGTGCCAGCAGAGGGACAGGGCGCTCCTACGAGCAGTACTTC
NA	TRBV6-5	TRBJ1-1	NA	CASSYKQNTEAFF	TGTGCCAGCAGTTACAAACAGAACACTGAAGCTTTCTTT
NA	TRBV28	TRBJ1-5	NA	CASDREGNQPQHF	TGTGCCAGCGATCGGGAGGGCAATCAGCCCCAGCATTTT
NA	TRBV5-1	TRBJ2-7	once	CASSQGTSTYEQYF	TGCGCCAGCAGCCAAGGAACTTCCACCTACGAGCAGTACTTC
NA	TRBV2	TRBJ1-2	NA	CASSGTRDVSYTF	TGTGCCAGTTCCGGGACCAGGGATGTCAGCTACACCTTC
NA	TRBV28	TRBJ2-7	once	CASRPDRTREYF	TGTGCCAGCAGGCCTGACAGGACGCGGGAGTACTTC
TRBD1	TRBV19	TRBJ2-1	NA	CASTRDRVNNEQFF	TGTGCCAGTACCCGGGACAGGGTTAACAATGAGCAGTTCTTC
NA	TRBV29-1	TRBJ2-6	NA	CSTSNSGANVLTF	TGCAGCACTTCAAACTCTGGGGCCAACGTCCTGACTTTC
TRBD1	TRBV4-1	TRBJ2-3	NA	CASSQDLASRGLTDTQYF	TGCGCCAGCAGCCAAGATCTAGCTAGCAGGGGGCTCACAGATACGCAGTATTTT
NA	TRBV18	TRBJ1-2	NA	CASSSADNYGYTF	TGTGCCAGCTCATCCGCAGATAACTATGGCTACACCTTC
TRBD1	TRBV27	TRBJ1-2	NA	CASSLRRTGLNYGYTF	TGTGCCAGCAGTCTACGCCGGACAGGGCTGAACTATGGCTACACCTTC
NA	TRBV5-1	TRBJ1-4	NA	CASSLAGGGLDEKLFF	TGCGCCAGCAGCTTGGCCGGCGGGGGCTTGGATGAAAAACTGTTTTTT
TRBD1	TRBV9	TRBJ1-2	NA	CASSVDHRGAPGGGYTF	TGTGCCAGCAGCGTAGACCACAGGGGAGCCCCGGGAGGGGGCTACACCTTC
TRBD1	TRBV28	TRBJ1-1	NA	CASSPQGAEAFF	TGTGCCAGCAGTCCTCAGGGGGCTGAAGCTTTCTTT
NA	TRBV15	TRBJ2-5	NA	CATSRSLETQYF	TGTGCCACCAGCAGGTCATTGGAGACCCAGTACTTC
TRBD1	TRBV28	TRBJ2-5	NA	CASSFELVFRDRGDQETQYF	TGTGCCAGCAGTTTCGAACTAGTTTTCCGAGACAGGGGGGACCAAGAGACCCAGTACTTC
NA	TRBV29-1	TRBJ2-2	few	CSVDTSNTGELFF	TGCAGCGTTGACACCTCGAACACCGGGGAGCTGTTTTTT
NA	TRBV6-5	TRBJ2-7	NA	CASSPMKSSYEQYF	TGTGCCAGCAGTCCCATGAAGTCTTCCTACGAGCAGTACTTC
TRBD2	TRBV5-6	TRBJ2-7	NA	CASSSSGSSYEQYF	TGTGCCAGCAGCTCTAGCGGGAGCTCCTACGAGCAGTACTTC
NA	TRBV28	TRBJ2-7	NA	CASSFSQYEQYF	TGTGCCAGCAGTTTCTCCCAGTACGAGCAGTACTTC
TRBD2	TRBV9	TRBJ2-1	NA	CASSPGLARGWGFNEQFF	TGTGCCAGCAGCCCGGGACTAGCGAGGGGGTGGGGGTTTAATGAGCAGTTCTTC
NA	TRBV18	TRBJ2-1	NA	CASSQMEGNEQFF	TGTGCCAGCTCCCAGATGGAGGGGAATGAGCAGTTCTTC
NA	TRBV19	TRBJ2-2	NA	CASRDSSRAGTGELFF	TGTGCCAGTAGGGACTCCTCCAGGGCGGGCACCGGGGAGCTGTTTTTT
NA	TRBV4-1	TRBJ2-7	NA	CASSQGNGRETTYEQYF	TGCGCCAGCAGCCAAGGCAACGGCCGGGAGACCACCTACGAGCAGTACTTC
TRBD2	TRBV11-2	TRBJ2-1	NA	CASAPGLASLGQFF	TGTGCCAGTGCTCCGGGACTAGCGAGTTTGGGGCAGTTCTTC
NA	TRBV7-9	TRBJ2-5	NA	CASSLGVRGTETQYF	TGTGCCAGCAGCTTAGGCGTCAGGGGAACAGAGACCCAGTACTTC
NA	TRBV5-1	TRBJ1-1	NA	CASRAGTIIAKNTEAFF	TGCGCCAGCAGGGCCGGGACAATAATTGCCAAAAACACTGAAGCTTTCTTT
TRBD2	TRBV5-1	TRBJ2-1	NA	CASHTSGSYNEQFF	TGCGCCAGCCACACTAGCGGGTCGTACAATGAGCAGTTCTTC
TRBD2	TRBV11-2	TRBJ2-7	NA	CASSPRAGGYEQYF	TGTGCCAGCAGCCCCAGGGCGGGAGGCTACGAGCAGTACTTC
NA	TRBV27	TRBJ2-2	NA	CASAGRSNTGELFF	TGTGCCAGCGCGGGACGGTCGAACACCGGGGAGCTGTTTTTT
TRBD1	TRBV28	TRBJ1-5	NA	CASSLSIGQGGQPQHF	TGTGCCAGCAGTTTATCGATCGGACAGGGCGGTCAGCCCCAGCATTTT
NA	TRBV7-9	TRBJ1-1	few	CASSRASAEAFF	TGTGCCAGCAGCCGTGCATCAGCTGAAGCTTTCTTT
NA	TRBV5-1	TRBJ2-7	once	CASSLGFTNEQYF	TGCGCCAGCAGCTTGGGCTTCACGAACGAGCAGTACTTC
NA	TRBV19	TRBJ2-2	NA	CASSFPPGQNTGELFF	TGTGCCAGTAGTTTTCCTCCGGGACAGAACACCGGGGAGCTGTTTTTT
NA	TRBV27	TRBJ1-3	once	CASGEQGAGNTIYF	TGTGCCAGCGGAGAGCAGGGAGCCGGAAACACCATATATTTT
TRBD2	TRBV7-2	TRBJ2-5	NA	CASSLGTRRRETQYF	TGTGCCAGCAGCTTGGGGACTAGACGGCGAGAGACCCAGTACTTC
NA	TRBV19	TRBJ1-5	NA	CASSRQEYSNQPQHF	TGTGCCAGTAGCCGACAGGAGTACAGCAATCAGCCCCAGCATTTT